This TCR beta chain derives from a study of radiation and T cells in renal cell carcinoma. This clone has only a few counts. The antigen is not known. Treatment defined: treatment-naive control, cytoreductive nephrectomy. V was trimmed by 6 bases and J by 5 bases, leaving 22 bases between them. Germline V gene lookup returns CDR1 LNHDA and CDR2 SQIVND (reference sequence). The CDR3 length is 16 residues. Broader study findings: Top 100 clonotypes averaged around 50% in irradiated versus roughly 43% in nephrectomy-only tumors.

Some clones are missing from TCRdb's copy, which holds only in-frame ones; the method was immunoSEQ multiplex PCR. This table holds approximately 15,000 clones, 55% to 75% found once. The clonotype comes from a man in his forties or fifties with renal cell carcinoma. The V and J genes are TRBV19 and TRBJ2-5; D tentatively fits TRBD1 or TRBD2 (6 bases each). Sequencing used tumor tissue, obtained from a patient whose treatment was nephrectomy without radiotherapy. This CDR3 reads CASSPKNRGLGETQYF. The CDR3 nucleotides read TGTGCCAGTAGCCCAAAAAACCGGGGGCTTGGGGAGACCCAGTACTTC.